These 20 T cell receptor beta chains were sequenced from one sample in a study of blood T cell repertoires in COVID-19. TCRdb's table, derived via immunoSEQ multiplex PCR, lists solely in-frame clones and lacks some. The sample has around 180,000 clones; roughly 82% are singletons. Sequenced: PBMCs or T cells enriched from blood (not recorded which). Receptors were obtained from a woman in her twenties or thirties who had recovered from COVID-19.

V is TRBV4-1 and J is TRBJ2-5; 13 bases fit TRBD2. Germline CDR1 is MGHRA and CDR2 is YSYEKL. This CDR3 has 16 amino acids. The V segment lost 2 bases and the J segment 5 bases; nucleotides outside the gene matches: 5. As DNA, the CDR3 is TGCGCCAGCAGCCAAACGGGACTAGCGGGAATGGAGACCCAGTACTTC. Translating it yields CASSQTGLAGMETQYF.

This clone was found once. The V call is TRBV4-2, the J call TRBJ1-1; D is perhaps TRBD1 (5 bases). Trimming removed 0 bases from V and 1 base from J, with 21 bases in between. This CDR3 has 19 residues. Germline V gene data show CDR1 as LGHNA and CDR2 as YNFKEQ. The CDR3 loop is CASSQDLSGRERTNTEAFF. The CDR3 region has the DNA TGTGCCAGCAGCCAAGATTTGTCGGGCAGGGAAAGGACGAACACTGAAGCTTTCTTT.

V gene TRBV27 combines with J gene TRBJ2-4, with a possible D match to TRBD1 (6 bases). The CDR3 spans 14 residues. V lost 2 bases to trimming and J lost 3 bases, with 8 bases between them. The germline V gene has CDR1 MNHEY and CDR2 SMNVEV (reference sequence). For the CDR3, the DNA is TGTGCCAGCAGTTTAGGGGGCGACAAAAACATTCAGTACTTC. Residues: CASSLGGDKNIQYF.

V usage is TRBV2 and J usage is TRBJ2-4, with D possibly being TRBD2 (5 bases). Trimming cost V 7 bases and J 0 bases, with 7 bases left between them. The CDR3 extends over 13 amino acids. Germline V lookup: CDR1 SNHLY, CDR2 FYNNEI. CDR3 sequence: CASNGLAKNIQYF. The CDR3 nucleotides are TGTGCCAGCAACGGACTAGCCAAAAACATTCAGTACTTC.

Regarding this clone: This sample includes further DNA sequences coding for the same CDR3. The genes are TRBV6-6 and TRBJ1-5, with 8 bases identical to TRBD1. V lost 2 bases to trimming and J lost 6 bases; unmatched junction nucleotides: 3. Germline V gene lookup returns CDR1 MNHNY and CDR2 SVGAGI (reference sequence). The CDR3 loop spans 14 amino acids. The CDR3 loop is CASSYGQGGQPQHF. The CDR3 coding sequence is TGTGCCAGCAGTTACGGACAGGGTGGTCAGCCCCAGCATTTT.

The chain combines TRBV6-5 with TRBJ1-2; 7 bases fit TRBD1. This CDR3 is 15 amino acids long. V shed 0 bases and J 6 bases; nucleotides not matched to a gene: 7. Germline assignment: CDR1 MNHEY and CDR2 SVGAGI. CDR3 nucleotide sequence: TGTGCCAGCAGTTACTCTGGAGGGGGCGGTAATGGCTACACCTTC. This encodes CASSYSGGGGNGYTF.

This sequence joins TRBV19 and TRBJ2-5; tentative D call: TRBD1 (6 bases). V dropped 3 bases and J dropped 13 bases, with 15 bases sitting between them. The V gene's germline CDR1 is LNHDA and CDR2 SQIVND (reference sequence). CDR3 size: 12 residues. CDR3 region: CASSMGLDSLYF. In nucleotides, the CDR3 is TGTGCCAGTAGTATGGGCCTGGACAGCTTGTACTTC.

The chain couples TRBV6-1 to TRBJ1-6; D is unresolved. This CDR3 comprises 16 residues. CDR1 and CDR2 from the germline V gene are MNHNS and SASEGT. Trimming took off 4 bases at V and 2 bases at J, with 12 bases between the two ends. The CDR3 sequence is CASSAYYGAYNSPLHF. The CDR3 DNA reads TGTGCCAGCAGTGCATATTACGGTGCCTATAATTCACCCCTCCACTTT.

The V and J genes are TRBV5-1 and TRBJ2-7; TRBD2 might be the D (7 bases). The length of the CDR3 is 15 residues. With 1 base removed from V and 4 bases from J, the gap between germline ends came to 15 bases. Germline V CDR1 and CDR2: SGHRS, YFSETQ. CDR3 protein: CASSLSGGKVYEQYF. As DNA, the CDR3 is TGCGCCAGCAGCTTGTCGGGGGGCAAAGTGTACGAGCAGTACTTC.

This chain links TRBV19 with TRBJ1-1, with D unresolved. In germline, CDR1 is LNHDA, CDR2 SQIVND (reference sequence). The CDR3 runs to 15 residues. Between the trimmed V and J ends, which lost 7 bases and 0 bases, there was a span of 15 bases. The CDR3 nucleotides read TGTGCCAGTATGGCCCCCCCAGACATGAACACTGAAGCTTTCTTT. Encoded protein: CASMAPPDMNTEAFF.

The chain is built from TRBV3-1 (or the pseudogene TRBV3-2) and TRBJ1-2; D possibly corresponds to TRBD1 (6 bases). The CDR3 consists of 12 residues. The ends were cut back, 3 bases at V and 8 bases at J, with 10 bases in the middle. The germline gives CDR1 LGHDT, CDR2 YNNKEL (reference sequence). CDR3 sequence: CASSHNREGYTF. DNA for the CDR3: TGTGCCAGCAGCCATAACAGGGAAGGCTACACCTTC.

The CDR3, as DNA: TGTGCCAGCAGCTCCTCAGGGAACACTGAAGCTTTCTTT. It specifies CASSSSGNTEAFF. V is TRBV11-3 and J is TRBJ1-1, with D unresolved. Trimming took off 4 bases at V and 1 base at J, with 7 bases between the two ends. CDR3 length: 13 amino acids. The germline V gene has CDR1 SGHNT and CDR2 YENEEA.

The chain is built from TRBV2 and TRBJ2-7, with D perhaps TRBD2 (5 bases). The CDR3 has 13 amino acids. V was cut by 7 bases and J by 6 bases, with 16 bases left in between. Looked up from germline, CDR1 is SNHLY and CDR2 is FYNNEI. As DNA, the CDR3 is TGTGCCAGCATGCGAGGGTATGAGGTCGAGCAGTACTTC. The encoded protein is CASMRGYEVEQYF.

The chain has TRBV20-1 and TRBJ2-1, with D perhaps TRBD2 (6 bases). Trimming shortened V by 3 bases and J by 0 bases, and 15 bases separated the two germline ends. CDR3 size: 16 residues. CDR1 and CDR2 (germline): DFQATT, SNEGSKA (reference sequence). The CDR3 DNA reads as TGCAGTGCTAGTGAGGGCGCGGGGAGCTCCTACAATGAGCAGTTCTTC. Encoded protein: CSASEGAGSSYNEQFF.

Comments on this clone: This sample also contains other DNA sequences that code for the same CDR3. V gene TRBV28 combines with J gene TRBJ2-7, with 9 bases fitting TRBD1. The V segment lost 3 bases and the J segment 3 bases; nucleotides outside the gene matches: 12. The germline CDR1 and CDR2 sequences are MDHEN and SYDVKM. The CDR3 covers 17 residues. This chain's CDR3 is CASSFGRYWDRDYEQYF. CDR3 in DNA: TGTGCCAGCAGTTTTGGCCGTTACTGGGACAGGGACTACGAGCAGTACTTC.

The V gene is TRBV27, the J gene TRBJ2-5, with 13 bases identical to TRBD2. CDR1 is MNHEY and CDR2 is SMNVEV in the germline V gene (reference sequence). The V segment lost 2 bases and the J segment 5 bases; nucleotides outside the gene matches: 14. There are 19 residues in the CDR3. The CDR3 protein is CASSLGRTSGRALGETQYF. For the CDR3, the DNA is TGTGCCAGCAGTTTAGGCAGGACTAGCGGGAGAGCCTTGGGGGAGACCCAGTACTTC.

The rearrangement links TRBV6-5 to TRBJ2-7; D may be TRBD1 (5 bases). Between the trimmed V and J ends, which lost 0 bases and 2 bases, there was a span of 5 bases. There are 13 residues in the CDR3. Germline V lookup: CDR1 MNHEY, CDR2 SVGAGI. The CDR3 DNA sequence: TGTGCCAGCAGTTACTCGGGGCCCTACGAGCAGTACTTC. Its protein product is CASSYSGPYEQYF.

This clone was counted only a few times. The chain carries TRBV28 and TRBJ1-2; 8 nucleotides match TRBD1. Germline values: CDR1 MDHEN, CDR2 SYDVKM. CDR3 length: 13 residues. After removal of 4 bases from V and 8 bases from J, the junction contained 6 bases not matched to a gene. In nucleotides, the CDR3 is TGTGCCAGCAGTTCAGGGGGCCGTAACGGCTACACCTTC. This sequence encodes CASSSGGRNGYTF.

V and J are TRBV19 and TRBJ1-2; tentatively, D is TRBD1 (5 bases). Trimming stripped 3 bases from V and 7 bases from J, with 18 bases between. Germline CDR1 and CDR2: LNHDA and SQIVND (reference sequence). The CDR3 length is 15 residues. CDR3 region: CASSISPGHSLGYTF. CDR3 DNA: TGTGCCAGTAGTATTTCCCCCGGACACAGCCTTGGCTACACCTTC.

CDR3 nucleotides: TGTGCCAGCAGCCAAAGAGGGGGGACAGGGGATGGCTACACCTTC. It codes for CASSQRGGTGDGYTF. This chain links TRBV3-1 (or the pseudogene TRBV3-2) with TRBJ1-2; 10 bases match TRBD1. Germline loops: CDR1 LGHDT, CDR2 YNNKEL (reference sequence). Germline trimming cut 2 bases from V and 6 bases from J; bases unmatched to any gene: 6. The CDR3 sequence is 15 residues long.